This TCR beta chain comes out of a study of shared clonotypes between healthy human individuals. Of note for this clone: The antigen is not known.

Method: immunoSEQ multiplex PCR; TCRdb's copy keeps in-frame clones and lacks some. There are some 2.1 million clones in the sample; just over 90% occur only once, and approximately 1.7% lies in the top ten. CD8 cells classed as naive were CD45RO-negative and positively selected for CCR7, excluding terminally differentiated effector memory CD45RA+ cells. Findings and caveats of the study: Naive subsets, compared against memory subsets, generally had larger estimated richness values.

Material: naive CD8+ T cells from PBMCs. The origin of this receptor is a man aged 18-30 years in good health. Some clones in this sample may be carry-over from other donors' samples.

CDR3 sequence (DNA): TGTGCCAGCAGCTACGACGGGTTGACTAGCGGGGGAATCACCGAGCAGTACTTC. It is translated as CASSYDGLTSGGITEQYF. The chain is built from TRBV9 and TRBJ2-7, with 12 bases fitting TRBD2. Germline V gene sequence: CDR1 SGDLS, CDR2 YYNGEE. The CDR3 totals 18 residues. Trimming at V came to 4 bases and at J to 6 bases, leaving 17 bases not matched to a gene.